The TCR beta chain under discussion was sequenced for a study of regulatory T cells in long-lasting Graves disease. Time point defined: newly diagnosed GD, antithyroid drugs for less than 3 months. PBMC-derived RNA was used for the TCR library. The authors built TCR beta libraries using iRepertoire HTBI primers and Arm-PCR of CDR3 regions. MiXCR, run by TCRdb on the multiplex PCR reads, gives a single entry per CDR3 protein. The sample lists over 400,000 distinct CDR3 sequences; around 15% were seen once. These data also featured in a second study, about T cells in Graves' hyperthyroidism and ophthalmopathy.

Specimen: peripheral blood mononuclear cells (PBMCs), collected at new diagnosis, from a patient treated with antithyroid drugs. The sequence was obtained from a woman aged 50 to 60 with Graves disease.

CDR3 loop: CASSTQTGSNYGYTF. DNA of the CDR3: TGTGCCAGCAGTACCCAGACAGGGTCTAACTATGGCTACACCTTC. The rearrangement uses TRBV27 and TRBJ1-2; 7 bases map to TRBD1. Per germline, CDR1 MNHEY and CDR2 SMNVEV (reference sequence). CDR3 length: 15 amino acids. With 5 bases clipped from V and 0 bases from J, the junction kept 6 bases outside the gene matches.